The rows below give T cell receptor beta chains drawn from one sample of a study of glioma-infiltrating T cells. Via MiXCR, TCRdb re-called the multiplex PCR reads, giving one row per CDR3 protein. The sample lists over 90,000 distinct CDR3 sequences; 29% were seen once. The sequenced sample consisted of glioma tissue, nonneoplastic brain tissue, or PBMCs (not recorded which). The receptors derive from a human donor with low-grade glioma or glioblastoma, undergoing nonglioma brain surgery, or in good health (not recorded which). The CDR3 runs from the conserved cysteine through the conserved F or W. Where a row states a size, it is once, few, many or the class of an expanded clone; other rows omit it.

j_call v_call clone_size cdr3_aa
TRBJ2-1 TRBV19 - CASSPGGEGGRSEQFF
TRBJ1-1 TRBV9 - CASRPQTEVHEAFF
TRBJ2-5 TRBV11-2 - CASSFGQGLMETQYF
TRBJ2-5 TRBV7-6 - CASSFSGGETQYF
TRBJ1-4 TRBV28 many CASSLNSANEKLFF
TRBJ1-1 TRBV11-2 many CASSAQGSTEAFF
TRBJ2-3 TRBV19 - CASRWTETSTDTQYF
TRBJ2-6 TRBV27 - CASNTASGARVLTF
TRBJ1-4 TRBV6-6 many CASSYKGAINPTTNEKLFF
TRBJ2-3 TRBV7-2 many CASSLGLAVTDTQYF
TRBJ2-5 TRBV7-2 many CASSLEPRTWGETQYF
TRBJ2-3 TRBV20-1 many CSAIGLAYNTDTQYF
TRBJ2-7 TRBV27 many CASSFYRGNEQYF
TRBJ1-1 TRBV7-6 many CASSLAVATEAFF
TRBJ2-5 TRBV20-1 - CSASRSVAPQETQYF
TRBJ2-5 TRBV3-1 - CASSHTAGGGETQYF
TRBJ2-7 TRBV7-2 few CASTPREGRAYEQYF
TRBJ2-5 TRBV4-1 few CASSRTGTESGETQYF
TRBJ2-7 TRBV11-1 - CASSALQGTYEQYF
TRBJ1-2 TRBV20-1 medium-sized CSARDLGAF
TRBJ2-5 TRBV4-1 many CASSRPGDRAQYF
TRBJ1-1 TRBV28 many CASTSPQGATGTEAFF
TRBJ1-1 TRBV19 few CASSRSEGGVTEAFF
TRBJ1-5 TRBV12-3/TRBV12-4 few CASSRLGTGIYSNQPQHF
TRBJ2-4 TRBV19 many CASSPVQSAKNIQYF
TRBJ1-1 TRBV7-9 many CASRSDRAEAFF
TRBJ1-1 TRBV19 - CASRRLGQGDTEAFF
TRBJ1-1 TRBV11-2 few CASSLGTGAEAFF
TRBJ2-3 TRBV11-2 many CASSRLAGDTDTQYF
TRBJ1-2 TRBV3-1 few CASSDRDYGYTF
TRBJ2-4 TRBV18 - CASSPRSLAEGIGHQNIQYF
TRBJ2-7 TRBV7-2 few CASSLDRSEGEQYF
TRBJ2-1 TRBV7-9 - CASSLRTRGGNEQFF
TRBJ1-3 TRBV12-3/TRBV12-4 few CASSPIPARSGNTIYF
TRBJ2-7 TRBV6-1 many CASSANPGAYEQYF
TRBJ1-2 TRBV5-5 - CASRGQATNYGYTF
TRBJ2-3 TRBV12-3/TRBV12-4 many CASSRNYDTQYF
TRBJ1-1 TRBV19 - CVSSSAQGTRGDTEAFF
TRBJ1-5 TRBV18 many CASSPPGQSNNQPQHF
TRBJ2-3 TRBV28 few CASSSRGEGTDTQYF
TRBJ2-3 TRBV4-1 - CTRSAGTGTTFTDTQYF
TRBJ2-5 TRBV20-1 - CSASRIRGLGTQYF
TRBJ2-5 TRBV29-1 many CSVPGGEETQYF
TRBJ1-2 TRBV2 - CASSAQGNYGYTF
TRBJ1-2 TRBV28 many CASTLGALYGYTF
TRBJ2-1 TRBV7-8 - CASSQSPGALYNEQLF
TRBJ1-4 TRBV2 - CASSENGRSIEKLFF
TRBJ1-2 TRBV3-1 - CAINQEQGIGYTF
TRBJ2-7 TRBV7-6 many CASSQDRPYEQYF
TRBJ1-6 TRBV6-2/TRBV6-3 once CASSYGLDPWYSPLHF
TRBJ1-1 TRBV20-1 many CSATLAGANTEAFF
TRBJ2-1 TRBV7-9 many CASSLGASGSSYNEQFF
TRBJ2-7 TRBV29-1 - CSAQTGGPTYEQYF
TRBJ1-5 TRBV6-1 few CASSNPSGDNQPQHF
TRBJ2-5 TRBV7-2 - CASSGGGPRGETQYF